This is a list of T cell receptor beta chains from one sample in a study of somatic mutations in cytotoxic T cells in rheumatoid arthritis. Sequenced by immunoSEQ multiplex PCR; TCRdb stores in-frame clones only, minus some. The profile covers around 16,000 clones, with more than 75% appearing a single time and 15% to 20% taken by the ten largest. The sample was CD8+ T cells sorted from blood. Receptors originate from a woman in her forties or fifties with rheumatoid arthritis. Each CDR3 is given with its conserved first and last residue. D genes are given only for firm matches.

J gene: TRBJ2-1
V gene: TRBV4-1
D gene: TRBD2
CDR3 protein: CASSPALAGVHEQFF
CDR3 DNA: TGCGCCAGCAGTCCCGCGCTAGCGGGAGTCCATGAGCAGTTCTTC

J gene: TRBJ2-7
V gene: TRBV5-8
D gene: NA
CDR3 protein: CASSSSYEQYF
CDR3 DNA: TGTGCCAGCAGCTCCTCCTACGAGCAGTACTTC

J gene: TRBJ1-2
V gene: TRBV30
D gene: NA
CDR3 protein: CAWRKPGGDYGYTF
CDR3 DNA: TGTGCCTGGAGGAAGCCAGGAGGGGACTATGGCTACACCTTC

J gene: TRBJ2-2
V gene: TRBV7-2
D gene: NA
CDR3 protein: CASSLAWSGLQNTGELFF
CDR3 DNA: TGTGCCAGCAGCTTAGCGTGGTCCGGACTACAGAACACCGGGGAGCTGTTTTTT

J gene: TRBJ1-1
V gene: TRBV7-9
D gene: NA
CDR3 protein: CASSLEGWTEAFF
CDR3 DNA: TGTGCCAGCAGCTTAGAAGGGTGGACTGAAGCTTTCTTT

J gene: TRBJ1-5
V gene: TRBV19
D gene: NA
CDR3 protein: CASRDSHVYSNQPQHF
CDR3 DNA: TGTGCCAGCAGGGATTCCCATGTGTATAGCAATCAGCCCCAGCATTTT

J gene: TRBJ1-5
V gene: TRBV7-9
D gene: NA
CDR3 protein: CASSPGAGGRQPQHF
CDR3 DNA: TGTGCCAGCAGCCCAGGGGCCGGGGGGAGGCAGCCCCAGCATTTT

J gene: TRBJ2-3
V gene: TRBV6-5
D gene: NA
CDR3 protein: CASRGRPEAVDTQYF
CDR3 DNA: TGTGCCAGCAGGGGGAGACCAGAGGCGGTAGATACGCAGTATTTT

J gene: TRBJ1-2
V gene: TRBV7-9
D gene: NA
CDR3 protein: CASSLGEGNYGYTF
CDR3 DNA: TGTGCCAGCAGCTTAGGGGAGGGTAACTATGGCTACACCTTC

J gene: TRBJ2-2
V gene: TRBV6-4
D gene: NA
CDR3 protein: CASSDGHSFGELFF
CDR3 DNA: TGTGCCAGCAGTGACGGACACAGCTTCGGGGAGCTGTTTTTT

J gene: TRBJ1-1
V gene: TRBV19
D gene: NA
CDR3 protein: CASSPGAEAFF
CDR3 DNA: TGTGCCAGTAGCCCAGGCGCTGAAGCTTTCTTT

J gene: TRBJ2-1
V gene: TRBV21-1
D gene: NA
CDR3 protein: CASSKESGTQPKSSYNEQFF
CDR3 DNA: TGTGCCAGCAGCAAAGAAAGCGGGACCCAACCAAAGAGCTCCTACAATGAGCAGTTCTTC